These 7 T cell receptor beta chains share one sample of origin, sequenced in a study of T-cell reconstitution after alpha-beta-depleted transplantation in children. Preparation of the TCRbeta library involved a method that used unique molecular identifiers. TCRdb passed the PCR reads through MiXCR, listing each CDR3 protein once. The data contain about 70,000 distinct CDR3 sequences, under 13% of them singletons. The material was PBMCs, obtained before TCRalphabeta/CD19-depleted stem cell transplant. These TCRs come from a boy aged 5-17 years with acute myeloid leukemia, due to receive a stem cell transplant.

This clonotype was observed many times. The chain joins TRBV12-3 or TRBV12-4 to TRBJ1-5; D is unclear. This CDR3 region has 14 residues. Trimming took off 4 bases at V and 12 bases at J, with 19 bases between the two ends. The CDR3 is CASSSKGGIRDQHF. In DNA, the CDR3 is TGTGCCAGCAGTTCAAAGGGAGGGATCCGGGACCAGCATTTT.

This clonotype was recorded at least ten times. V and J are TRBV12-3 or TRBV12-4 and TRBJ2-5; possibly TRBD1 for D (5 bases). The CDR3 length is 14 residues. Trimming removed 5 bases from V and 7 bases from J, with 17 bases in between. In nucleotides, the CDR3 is TGTGCCAGCAGTCCCCGGACCACCCAGGGGACCCAGTACTTC. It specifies CASSPRTTQGTQYF.

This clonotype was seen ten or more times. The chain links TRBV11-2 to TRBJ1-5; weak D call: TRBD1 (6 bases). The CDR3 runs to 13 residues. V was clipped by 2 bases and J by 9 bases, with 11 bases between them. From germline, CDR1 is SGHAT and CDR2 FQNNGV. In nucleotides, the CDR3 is TGTGCCAGCAGCTTAACAGGGATGGGGCCCCAGCATTTT. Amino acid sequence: CASSLTGMGPQHF.

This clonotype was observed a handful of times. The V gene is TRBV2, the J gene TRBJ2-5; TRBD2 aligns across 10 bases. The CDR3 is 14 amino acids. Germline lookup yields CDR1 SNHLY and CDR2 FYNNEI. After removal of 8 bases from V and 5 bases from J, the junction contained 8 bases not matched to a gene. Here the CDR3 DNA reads TGTGCCAGCGGATGGTCAGCGGGAGGGGAGACCCAGTACTTC. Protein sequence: CASGWSAGGETQYF.

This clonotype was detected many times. The CDR3 region is CSASQVTQYF. CDR3 sequence (DNA): TGCAGTGCTAGTCAGGTGACCCAGTACTTC. The chain is built from TRBV20-1 and TRBJ2-5; D remains ambiguous. The germline V gene has CDR1 DFQATT and CDR2 SNEGSKA (reference sequence). Trimming stripped 3 bases from V and 7 bases from J, with 6 bases between. The length of the CDR3 is 10 residues.

CDR3 in DNA: TGTGCCACCAGTGATTTGGAGGGGACTAGCGGGATCAATGAGCAGTTCTTC. Translating it yields CATSDLEGTSGINEQFF. The chain couples TRBV24-1 to TRBJ2-1, with 13 bases lining up with TRBD2. J lost 6 bases, V lost 0 bases, and 4 bases had no gene match. This CDR3 has 17 amino acids. Germline V CDR1 and CDR2: KGHDR, SFDVKD.

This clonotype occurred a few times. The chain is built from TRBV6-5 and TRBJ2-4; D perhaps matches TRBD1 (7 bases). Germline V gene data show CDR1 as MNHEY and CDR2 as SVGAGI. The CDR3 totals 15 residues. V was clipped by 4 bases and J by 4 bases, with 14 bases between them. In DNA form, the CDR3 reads TGTGCCAGCAGTTCTCAGGGGGGCCTTAAAAACATTCAGTACTTC. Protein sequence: CASSSQGGLKNIQYF.